This T cell receptor beta chain is drawn from a study of CD8+CD57+ T cells in acquired aplastic anemia. Study-level background: DNA recovered from sorted CD4+ and CD8+ cells had a mean of approximately 3.2 ug.

Germline V gene data show CDR1 as DFQATT and CDR2 as SNEGSKA (reference sequence). V lost 0 bases to trimming and J lost 8 bases; unmatched junction nucleotides: 10. CDR3 length: 16 amino acids. It was patients with CD8+CD57+ cell expansion by flow cytometry who were chosen for sequencing. The template used for profiling TCR beta VDJ and CDR3 was genomic DNA. In TCRdb, the reads were re-called with MiXCR into one record per CDR3 protein. The sample records 170,000 or so distinct CDR3 sequences, nearly 65% being singletons. Material for sequencing was sorted CD4+, CD8+, or CD8+CD57+ T cells (not recorded which) from PBMCs. The receptor comes from a human donor with aplastic anemia. V is TRBV20-1 and J is TRBJ2-6, with 7 bases that match TRBD1. The CDR3 DNA reads as TGCAGTGCTAGAGATCTCTGGACAGGAGCATCCAACGTCCTGACTTTC. Translation gives CSARDLWTGASNVLTF.